This TCR beta chain was identified in a study of T cells in Graves' hyperthyroidism and ophthalmopathy. Amplification of TCR beta CDR3 regions used RNA as the template. HTBI primers were employed in a first-round RT-PCR of the TCR CDR3. TCRdb used MiXCR to reprocess the multiplex PCR reads, holding one entry per CDR3 protein. Of about 610,000 distinct CDR3 sequences in the sample, 46% were seen once. Researchers defined stable Graves' hyperthyroidism as no ophthalmopathy progression within 18 months. On the basis of clinical symptoms, serum thyroxine and TRAb, thyroid ultrasound and orbital computed tomography, diagnoses were made. Study findings and constraints: Blood samples included most of the expanded thyroid clonotypes exceeding 0.001.

This clonotype turned up a few times. As yet, its antigen is unknown. CDR3 length: 14 residues. Trimming took 0 bases from V and 6 from J, leaving 9 bases between them. Germline CDR1 SGHRS, CDR2 YFSETQ. The source is a woman younger than 30 with Graves' hyperthyroidism. The sample consisted of peripheral blood or thyroid tissue (not recorded which). This chain uses TRBV5-1 with TRBJ2-2; D perhaps matches TRBD2 (5 bases). CDR3 protein: CASSLAVGAGELFF. CDR3 nucleotides: TGCGCCAGCAGCTTGGCGGTCGGGGCCGGGGAGCTGTTTTTT.